The sequence of this TCR beta chain was determined in a study of blood T cell repertoires in COVID-19. For the study at large: From the United States, Italy and Spain came samples of acute and convalescent COVID-19. PBMCs, B-cell-depleted T cells, or T cells provided the cDNA or gDNA that made up the material.

As handled by the study authors: It was from reference gene primer amplification that nucleated cell counts were estimated. Generated by immunoSEQ multiplex PCR, the TCRdb table keeps only in-frame clones and is missing some. V and J calls and clone size are those listed in that table; D and trimming were worked out from the DNA. The sample consists of about 210,000 clones, around 90% of them appearing once. In germline, CDR1 is MDHEN, CDR2 SYDVKM. V dropped 4 bases and J dropped 4 bases, with 10 bases sitting between them. CDR3 length equals 13 residues. The sample taken for sequencing was peripheral blood. This chain uses TRBV28 with TRBJ2-5, with D hard to call. The receptor comes from a man between 65 and 80 years old with acute or convalescent COVID-19. DNA of the CDR3: TGTGCCAGCAGTTCGGTGGTTCCAGAGACCCAGTACTTC. This gives the protein CASSSVVPETQYF.